The entry below describes one T cell receptor beta chain. The sample belongs to a study of OX40 agonist ivuxolimab in advanced cancers. This CDR3 region has 15 residues. The junction had 5 bases not matched to a gene; V was cut back by 0 bases and J by 8 bases. CDR1 and CDR2 from the germline V gene are KGHSH and LQKENI. Libraries were prepared by immunoSEQ multiplex PCR; TCRdb keeps only in-frame clonotypes and omits some of them. Among 30,000 to 50,000 clones listed, roughly 90% were seen once. This specimen was CD4+ or CD8+ T cells sorted from blood, taken in a trial of the OX40 agonist ivuxolimab. V usage is TRBV18 and J usage is TRBJ2-1, with 9 bases identical to TRBD2. The TCR sequence derives from an adult with an advanced solid tumor such as melanoma, head and neck, liver or kidney cancer. The DNA for the CDR3 is TGTGCCAGCTCACCACCGAGCGGGGGGAGGGATGAGCAGTTCTTC. Amino acids: CASSPPSGGRDEQFF.